This is a list of T cell receptor beta chains from one sample in a study of regulatory T cells in long-lasting Graves disease. MiXCR, applied by TCRdb to the multiplex PCR reads, yields one record per CDR3 protein. Of under 500,000 distinct CDR3 sequences listed, 20% to 25% are singletons. Sequenced here: peripheral blood mononuclear cells (PBMCs), sampled when the disease was refractory, from a patient treated with antithyroid drugs. The receptors originated from a female donor with Graves disease. Each CDR3 is given with its conserved first and last residue. The D gene is left open where the match is weak. Clone size is given for some rows only: seen once, a few or many times, or a class if the clone is expanded.

TRBV5-5	-	TRBJ1-3	few	TGTGCCAGCAGCTTGGGGAGAGGCGCGACCTCTGGAAACACCATATATTTT	CASSLGRGATSGNTIYF
TRBV19	-	TRBJ1-2	-	TGTGCCAGTAGTATGTTCTATGGCTACACCTTC	CASSMFYGYTF
TRBV28	-	TRBJ2-7	-	TGTGCCAGCAGTTCGAAACTCAACTCAAGGACGGGTAGCTCCTACGAGCAGTACTTC	CASSSKLNSRTGSSYEQYF
TRBV3-1	-	TRBJ1-5	-	TGTGCCAGCAGCCAGGGGTTCGGGAGCAATCAGCCCCAGCATTTT	CASSQGFGSNQPQHF
TRBV11-2	-	TRBJ2-7	many	TGTGCCAGCAGCCTATCACACGAGCAGTACTTC	CASSLSHEQYF
TRBV3-1	TRBD1	TRBJ1-4	many	TGTGCCAGCAGCCAAGAGGCGGCAGGGGGATTGAAACTGTTTTTT	CASSQEAAGGLKLFF
TRBV2	-	TRBJ1-1	many	TGTGCCAGCAGTGAGGGGAGGGGATGGACTGAAGCTTTCTTT	CASSEGRGWTEAFF
TRBV4-1	-	TRBJ2-7	-	TGCGCCAGCAGCCCCAATAGGTACAATGGCGAGCAGTACTTC	CASSPNRYNGEQYF
TRBV20-1	TRBD1	TRBJ1-5	many	TGCAGTGCCATAGACAGGGTCAATCAGCCCCAGCATTTT	CSAIDRVNQPQHF
TRBV24-1	-	TRBJ2-2	few	TGTGCCACCAGTATCCCCGGAGGCGCCGGGGAGCTGTTTTTT	CATSIPGGAGELFF
TRBV20-1	TRBD1	TRBJ2-7	-	TGCAGTGCTAGCCGAGACAGGGGGCACGAGCAGTACTTC	CSASRDRGHEQYF
TRBV12-3/TRBV12-4	TRBD2	TRBJ2-5	many	TGTGCCAGCAGTTTAGAGGGAGGGTGGGAGACCCAGTACTTC	CASSLEGGWETQYF
TRBV7-6	TRBD1	TRBJ2-7	-	TGTGCCAGCAGCAGGGGCAGGGGGAGCGAGCAGTACTTC	CASSRGRGSEQYF
TRBV3-1	-	TRBJ2-7	few	TGTGCCAGCAGCCAACCAGGAGCGGGTACCCACGAGCAGTACTTC	CASSQPGAGTHEQYF
TRBV2	TRBD1	TRBJ2-1	many	TGTGCCAGCGCTCAACCCCAGGGGGCTGGTGAGCAGTTCTTC	CASAQPQGAGEQFF
TRBV2	TRBD1	TRBJ1-3	once	TGTGCCAGCAGCTTTGACAGGGCCGGAAACACCATATATTTT	CASSFDRAGNTIYF
TRBV19	TRBD1	TRBJ1-1	-	TGTGCCAGTAAGGACAGGGCGGGTGGCGCTGAAGCTTTCTTT	CASKDRAGGAEAFF
TRBV6-1	-	TRBJ1-6	many	TGTGCCAGCAGTGAAGTAATAGATTCACCCCTCCACTTT	CASSEVIDSPLHF
TRBV18	-	TRBJ2-5	few	TGTGCCAGCTCACCACGGGACAACCTAGGGGAGACCCAGTACTTC	CASSPRDNLGETQYF
TRBV6-1	TRBD1	TRBJ1-1	few	TGTGCCAGCAGCCCCCGGCCCCCTGGGACAGACTACATGAACACTGAAGCTTTCTTT	CASSPRPPGTDYMNTEAFF
TRBV30	-	TRBJ1-5	few	TGTGCCTGGAGTCCCGGGACGAGGGGTCAGCCCCAGCATTTT	CAWSPGTRGQPQHF
TRBV5-1	TRBD1	TRBJ2-7	many	TGCGCCAGCAGCTTGGAGGGACAGGGCTACGAGCAGTACTTC	CASSLEGQGYEQYF
TRBV7-9	-	TRBJ2-7	few	TGTGCCAGCAGCTTAGTTCCGGGAGCTTACGAGCAGTACTTC	CASSLVPGAYEQYF
TRBV7-9	-	TRBJ1-2	many	TGTGCCAGCAGCTTCGACAGTAACTATGGCTACACCTTC	CASSFDSNYGYTF
TRBV19	TRBD1	TRBJ2-2	-	TGTGCCAGTAGCAACAGGGGGCGGATCGGGGAGCTGTTTTTT	CASSNRGRIGELFF
TRBV10-3	-	TRBJ1-1	few	TGTGCCATCACAGATAGGGTGAACACTGAAGCTTTCTTT	CAITDRVNTEAFF
TRBV20-1	-	TRBJ2-7	few	TGCAGTGCTATCCCTTTAGGTATCTCCTACGAGCAGTACTTC	CSAIPLGISYEQYF
TRBV6-1	-	TRBJ1-1	many	TGTGCCACGATGCCCCGATTGCCAGCTGAAGCTTTCTTT	CATMPRLPAEAFF
TRBV7-9	TRBD1	TRBJ2-4	few	TGTGCCAGCAGCTTATCCGGGACAGGGATCGGCAAAAACATTCAGTACTTC	CASSLSGTGIGKNIQYF
TRBV20-1	-	TRBJ2-7	-	TGCAGTGCCAGCGGAACTAGCTTCTTTCCCTACGAGCAGTACTTC	CSASGTSFFPYEQYF
TRBV29-1	TRBD1	TRBJ2-7	-	TGCAGCGTGGATGGGACAGGGGGCTCCTACGAGCAGTACTTC	CSVDGTGGSYEQYF
TRBV28	-	TRBJ2-4	many	TGTGCCAGCAGCGGGGAGGGGGTATTCAAAAACATTCAGTACTTC	CASSGEGVFKNIQYF
TRBV20-1	TRBD2	TRBJ2-7	many	TGCAGTGCTAGAGCCCTAGCGGGAGGAACTACCTACGAGCAGTACTTC	CSARALAGGTTYEQYF
TRBV7-2	TRBD2	TRBJ2-7	-	TGTGCCAGCAGCTTCGGTGAAGGGAGGGAATACGAGCAGTACTTC	CASSFGEGREYEQYF
TRBV4-1	-	TRBJ2-5	few	TGCGCCAGCAGCCAAGATCCTCTGACGGGGGAGACCCAGTACTTC	CASSQDPLTGETQYF
TRBV5-8	-	TRBJ1-2	many	TGTGCCAGCAGCACTATAACACAGAGTTACTATGGCTACACCTTC	CASSTITQSYYGYTF
TRBV7-8	-	TRBJ1-5	few	TGTGCCAGCAGCTCGATCGGCCTTGGACTGCAGCCCCAGCATTTT	CASSSIGLGLQPQHF
TRBV5-6	-	TRBJ2-7	few	TGTGCCAGCAGCTTGGGTCAGACCTGGGAGCAGTACTTC	CASSLGQTWEQYF
TRBV12-3/TRBV12-4	-	TRBJ1-2	many	TGTGCCAGCAGTTTATTATCCGGGAATAATAAAAATGGCTACACCTTC	CASSLLSGNNKNGYTF
TRBV15	TRBD2	TRBJ2-7	-	TGTGCCACCGCCCCCCAAGCGGGAGGACCAACCTACGAGCAGTACTTC	CATAPQAGGPTYEQYF
TRBV20-1	-	TRBJ2-7	few	TGCAGTGCCACAGGGACTACTTACGAGCAGTACTTC	CSATGTTYEQYF
TRBV12-5	-	TRBJ2-5	many	TGTGCTAGTGCCACCCACGGGGGGACCCAGTACTTC	CASATHGGTQYF
TRBV20-1	TRBD2	TRBJ2-7	few	TGCAGTGCTACAGGACTAGCGGTCTACGAGCAGTACTTC	CSATGLAVYEQYF
TRBV18	-	TRBJ2-1	few	TGTGCCAGCTCACCACCGGGTACTAGCACTGAGCAGTTCTTC	CASSPPGTSTEQFF
TRBV28	-	TRBJ1-1	-	TGTGCCAGCAGCTCCCGGGGTCGTTGGGGGGGCTCGAACACTGAAGCTTTCTTT	CASSSRGRWGGSNTEAFF